The 2 T cell receptor beta chains presented below share a single source sample, sequenced in a study of glioma-infiltrating T cells. Using RNA template, CDR3s of TCR alpha and beta were amplified with iRepertoire arm-PCR. TCRdb analysed the multiplex PCR reads with MiXCR anew, one entry per CDR3 protein. This sample has approximately 400,000 distinct CDR3 sequences, with roughly two fifths found just once. The sequencing input was glioma tissue, nonneoplastic brain tissue, or PBMCs (not recorded which). The receptors were gathered from a human donor with low-grade glioma or glioblastoma, undergoing nonglioma brain surgery, or in good health (not recorded which).

Worth noting for this clonotype: A read error is possible here, since a much larger clone lies one base away. The chain uses TRBV10-1 and TRBJ1-5, with unresolved D. CDR3 length: 17 residues. CDR1 and CDR2 (germline): WNHNN, SYGVQD (reference sequence). CDR3 DNA: TGTGCCAGCAGTGAAAAGAGCGTCCCCCCCGGGAATCAGCCCCAGCATTTT. Translating it yields CASSEKSVPPGNQPQHF.

The genes are TRBV2 and TRBJ1-5; no reliable D call. This CDR3 is built from 14 residues. Germline V gene sequence: CDR1 SNHLY, CDR2 FYNNEI. Trimming took off 7 bases at V and 0 bases at J, with 10 bases between the two ends. The CDR3 here is CASTPVVSNQPQHF. DNA for the CDR3: TGTGCCAGCACCCCCGTTGTTAGCAATCAGCCCCAGCATTTT.